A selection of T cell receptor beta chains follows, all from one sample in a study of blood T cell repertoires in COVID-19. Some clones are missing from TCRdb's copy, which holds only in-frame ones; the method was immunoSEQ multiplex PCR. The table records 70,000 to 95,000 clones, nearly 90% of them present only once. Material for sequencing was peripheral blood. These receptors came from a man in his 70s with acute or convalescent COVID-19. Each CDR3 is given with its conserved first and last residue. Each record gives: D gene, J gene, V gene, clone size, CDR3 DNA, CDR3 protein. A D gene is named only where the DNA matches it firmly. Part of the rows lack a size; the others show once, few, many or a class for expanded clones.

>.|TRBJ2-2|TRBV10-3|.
TGTGCCATCAGTGAGGGGCAGAACACCGGGGAGCTGTTTTTT
CAISEGQNTGELFF
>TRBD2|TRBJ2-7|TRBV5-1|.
TGCGCCAGCAGCTTAGCGGGAGTATCCTACGAGCAGTACTTC
CASSLAGVSYEQYF
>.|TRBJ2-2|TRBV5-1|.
TGCGCCAGCAGCCTAAGCGGCTATAACACCGGGGAGCTGTTTTTT
CASSLSGYNTGELFF
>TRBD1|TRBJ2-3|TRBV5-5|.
TGTGCCAGCAGCTTGGCCGCCGGGACAGGGTCCACAGATACGCAGTATTTT
CASSLAAGTGSTDTQYF
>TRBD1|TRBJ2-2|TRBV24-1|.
TGTGCCACAGGTGGACAGGGGGAGGACACCGGGGAGCTGTTTTTT
CATGGQGEDTGELFF
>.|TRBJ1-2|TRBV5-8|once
TGTGCCAGCAGCTTGAATGATCTAAGGGGATCCTATGGCTACACCTTC
CASSLNDLRGSYGYTF
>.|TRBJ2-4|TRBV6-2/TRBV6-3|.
TGTGCCAGCAGTTCCTTGACAGTTCAGTACTTC
CASSSLTVQYF
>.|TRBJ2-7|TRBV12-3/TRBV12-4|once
TGTGCCAGCAGTACCGGGAGTAAGCAGTACTTC
CASSTGSKQYF
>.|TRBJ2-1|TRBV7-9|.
TGTGCCAGCCCCGGTGAGCAGTTCTTC
CASPGEQFF
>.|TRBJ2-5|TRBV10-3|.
TGTGCCATCAGTGACAAAGGGGGGGGCCTCCAAGAGACCCAGTACTTC
CAISDKGGGLQETQYF
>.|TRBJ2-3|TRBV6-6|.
TGTGCCAGCAGTCCCGAGGGGGAGGATACGCAGTATTTT
CASSPEGEDTQYF
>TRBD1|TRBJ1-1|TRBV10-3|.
TGTGCCATCAGGAGAGGGACAGGCGTTACTGAAGCTTTCTTT
CAIRRGTGVTEAFF
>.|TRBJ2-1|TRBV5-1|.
TGCGCCAGCAGCCCGGAGACAGTCGGTGAGCAGTTCTTC
CASSPETVGEQFF
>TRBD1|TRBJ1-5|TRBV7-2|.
TGTGCCAGCAGCCCCGCAACAGGGGGCGGTCAGCCCCAGCATTTT
CASSPATGGGQPQHF
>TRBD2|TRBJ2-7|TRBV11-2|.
TGTGCCAGCAGCGCCTATAGCGGGAGCCTCTACGAGCAGTACTTC
CASSAYSGSLYEQYF